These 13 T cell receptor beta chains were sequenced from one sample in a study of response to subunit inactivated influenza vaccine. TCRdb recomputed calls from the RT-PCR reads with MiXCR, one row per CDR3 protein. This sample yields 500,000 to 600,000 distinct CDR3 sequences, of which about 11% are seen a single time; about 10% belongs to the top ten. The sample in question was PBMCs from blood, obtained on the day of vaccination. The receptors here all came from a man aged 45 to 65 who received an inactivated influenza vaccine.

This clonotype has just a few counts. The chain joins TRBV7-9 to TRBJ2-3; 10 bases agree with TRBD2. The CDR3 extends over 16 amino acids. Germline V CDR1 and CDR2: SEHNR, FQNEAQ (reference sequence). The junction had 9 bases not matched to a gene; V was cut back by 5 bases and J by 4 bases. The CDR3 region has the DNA TGTGCCAGCAGCCCGGGGGGCCTAGCGGGAGCAGATACGCAGTATTTT. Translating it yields CASSPGGLAGADTQYF. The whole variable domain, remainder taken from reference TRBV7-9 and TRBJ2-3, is DTGVSQNPRHKITKRGQNVTFRCDPISEHNRLYWYRQTLGQGPEFLTYFQNEAQLEKSRLLSDRFSAERPKGSFSTLEIQRTEQGDSAMYLCASSPGGLAGADTQYFGPGTRLTVL.

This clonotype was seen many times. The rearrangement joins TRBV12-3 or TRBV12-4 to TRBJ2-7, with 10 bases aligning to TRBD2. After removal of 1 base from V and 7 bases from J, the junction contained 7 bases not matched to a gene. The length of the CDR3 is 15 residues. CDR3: CASSLDPSGRDEQYF. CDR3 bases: TGTGCCAGCAGTTTAGACCCTAGCGGGAGAGATGAGCAGTACTTC.

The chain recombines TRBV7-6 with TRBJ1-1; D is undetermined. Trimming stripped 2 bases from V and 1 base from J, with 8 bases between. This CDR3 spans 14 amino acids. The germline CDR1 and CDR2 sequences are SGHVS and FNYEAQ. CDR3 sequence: CASSLMVGNTEAFF. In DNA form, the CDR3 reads TGTGCCAGCAGCTTAATGGTTGGGAACACTGAAGCTTTCTTT.

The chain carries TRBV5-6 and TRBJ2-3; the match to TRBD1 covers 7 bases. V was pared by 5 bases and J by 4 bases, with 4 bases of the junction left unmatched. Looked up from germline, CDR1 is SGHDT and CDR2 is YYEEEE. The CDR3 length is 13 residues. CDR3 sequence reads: CASRPTGADTQYF. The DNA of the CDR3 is TGTGCCAGCAGACCAACAGGGGCAGATACGCAGTATTTT.

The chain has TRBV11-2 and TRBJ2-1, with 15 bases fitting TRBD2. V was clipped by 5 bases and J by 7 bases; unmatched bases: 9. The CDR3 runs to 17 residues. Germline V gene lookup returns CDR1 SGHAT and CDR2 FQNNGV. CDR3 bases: TGTGCCAGCAGCCCTCGGACTAGCGGGAGGGCCGGAAATGAGCAGTTCTTC. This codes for CASSPRTSGRAGNEQFF.

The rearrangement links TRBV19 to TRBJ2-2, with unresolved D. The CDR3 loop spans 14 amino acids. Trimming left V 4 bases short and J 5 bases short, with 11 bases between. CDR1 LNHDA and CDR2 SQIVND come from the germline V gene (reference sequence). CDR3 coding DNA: TGTGCCAGTAGTACCCGGCAGAGGACCGGGGAGCTGTTTTTT. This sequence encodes CASSTRQRTGELFF.

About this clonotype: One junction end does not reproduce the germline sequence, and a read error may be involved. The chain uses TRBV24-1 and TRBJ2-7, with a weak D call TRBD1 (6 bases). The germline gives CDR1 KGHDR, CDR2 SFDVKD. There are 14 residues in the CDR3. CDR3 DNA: TGTGCCTCCAGTGATGGGACACCACCCTACGAGCAGTACTTC. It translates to CASSDGTPPYEQYF.

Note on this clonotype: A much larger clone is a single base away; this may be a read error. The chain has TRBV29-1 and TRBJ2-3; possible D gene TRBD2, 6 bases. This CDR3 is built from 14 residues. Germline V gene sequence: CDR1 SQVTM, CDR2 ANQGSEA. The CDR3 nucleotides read TGCAGCGTTGGCCGGGGGTACGGCACAGATAAGCAGTATTTT. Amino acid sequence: CSVGRGYGTDKQYF.

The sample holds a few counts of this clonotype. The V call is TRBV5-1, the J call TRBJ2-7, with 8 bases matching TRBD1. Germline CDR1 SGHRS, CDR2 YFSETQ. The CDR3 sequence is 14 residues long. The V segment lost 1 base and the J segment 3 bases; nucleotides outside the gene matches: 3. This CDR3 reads CASSLLTGDYEQYF. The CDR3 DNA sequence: TGCGCCAGCAGCTTGTTGACAGGGGACTACGAGCAGTACTTC.

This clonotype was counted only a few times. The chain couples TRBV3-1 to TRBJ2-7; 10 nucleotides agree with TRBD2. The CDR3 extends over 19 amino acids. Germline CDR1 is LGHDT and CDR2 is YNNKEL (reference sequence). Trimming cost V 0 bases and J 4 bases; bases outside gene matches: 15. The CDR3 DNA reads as TGTGCCAGCAGCCAAGAGGGACCGACCCTAGCGGGAGCTCGGTACGAGCAGTACTTC. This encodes CASSQEGPTLAGARYEQYF.

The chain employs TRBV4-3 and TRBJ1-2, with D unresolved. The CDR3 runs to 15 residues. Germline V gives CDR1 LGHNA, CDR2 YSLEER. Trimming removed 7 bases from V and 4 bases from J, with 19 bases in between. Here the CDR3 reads CASNAATGRLYGYTF. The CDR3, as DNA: TGCGCCAGCAACGCGGCGACTGGGAGGCTCTATGGCTACACCTTC.

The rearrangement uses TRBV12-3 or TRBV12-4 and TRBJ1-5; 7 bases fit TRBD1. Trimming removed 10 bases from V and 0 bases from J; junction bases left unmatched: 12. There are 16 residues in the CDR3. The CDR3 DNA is TGTGCCACTCGCCGTGGGACAGCTTATAGCAATCAGCCCCAGCATTTT. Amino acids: CATRRGTAYSNQPQHF.

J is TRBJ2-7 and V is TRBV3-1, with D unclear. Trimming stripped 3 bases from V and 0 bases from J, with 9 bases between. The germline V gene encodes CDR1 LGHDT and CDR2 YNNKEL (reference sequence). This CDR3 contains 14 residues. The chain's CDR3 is CASSHSALSYEQYF. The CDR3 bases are TGTGCCAGCAGCCACTCTGCACTCTCCTACGAGCAGTACTTC.